This TCR beta chain was retrieved from a study of T cells in Graves' hyperthyroidism and ophthalmopathy (dated by TCRdb to the late 2010s). Notes on the research overall: Peripheral blood was collected at initial diagnosis, before any treatment. To identify TCR V-J signatures that set the groups apart, the researchers used a discovery cohort of about a hundred patients, made up of roughly 45 with Graves' ophthalmopathy and about 60 with stable Graves' hyperthyroidism. Prospective prediction of ophthalmopathy was tested in an independent validation cohort consisting of 18 hyperthyroidism patients and approximately 16 patients who later progressed to ophthalmopathy. The 100 or so discovery patients were randomly split 7:3 into training and test sets. The study also compared thyroid tissue and blood T-cell repertoires from more than five Graves' hyperthyroidism patients. Following sampling, methimazole starting at 30 mg daily was given to hyperthyroidism patients, and high-dose intravenous methylprednisolone was given to ophthalmopathy patients. According to the paper, TCR Vbeta CDR3 sequencing was carried out on more than 120 peripheral blood samples, which came from more than 40 ophthalmopathy, under 80 hyperthyroidism and approximately 17 progressor patients.

What the work shows at the level of the full study, not this receptor alone: Sample size was not statistically predetermined, and blinding of investigators to group allocation was not performed. In validation, the model predicted progression to ophthalmopathy a median of roughly 6.1 months before onset, with over 55% sensitivity and 72.22% specificity. Most expanded thyroid clonotypes (frequency above 0.001) were also found in blood, which suggests that blood repertoires may mirror thyroid immune responses. Ophthalmopathy was separated from stable hyperthyroidism by a 13 V-J signature model, with about 88% sensitivity and roughly 84% specificity obtained in cross-validation and 80%/75% obtained in testing.

This clonotype has a handful of counts. Its recognized antigen is unknown. Base qualities are not recorded, but no much larger clone differs from it by a single base. Hyperthyroidism patients were aged 18 to 65 years and newly diagnosed, with disease duration of less than 2 months. Patients with uncontrolled infections, other autoimmune diseases, pregnancy or lactation were excluded. Clinical symptoms, serum thyroxine and TRAb, thyroid ultrasound, and orbital computed tomography formed the basis for the diagnoses. For progressor patients, blood was drawn at the first diagnosis of hyperthyroidism, before any ophthalmopathy symptoms had appeared. PBMCs were isolated from 8 to 10 ml of fresh peripheral blood by Ficoll-Paque density gradient centrifugation. Progressor patients were initially diagnosed with Graves' hyperthyroidism and developed ophthalmopathy during follow-up. Trizol reagent was used to extract total RNA, and RNA quality was then checked on an Agilent 2100 Bioanalyzer.

TCR beta CDR3 regions were amplified from RNA transcripts. A first-round RT-PCR of the TCR CDR3 used the HTBI primer set with the Qiagen OneStep RT-PCR kit. A second multiplex PCR round built the libraries, followed by size selection and purification. Paired-end sequencing of the libraries was performed with 100 bp reads on an Illumina HiSeq2000. Processing in the source paper ran as follows. SOAPnuke was used to process the raw data, throwing out any read that contained adapters or uncalled bases, had a mean Phred below 15, or lacked an exact constant-primer or identifier match. COPE v1.2.5 was used to merge the high-quality paired reads, and each unique nucleotide sequence was defined as a clonotype. MiTCR v1.1 was used to align the clonotypes against IMGT TRBV, TRBD and TRBJ reference segments. The analysis included only V-J combinations with a frequency above 0.0001, which together covered 99% to 99.2% of the repertoires. The TCS score was defined as the ratio of F50 (clonal expansion) to E x V (chaos), calculated using BLOSUM62-based TCRdist between CDR3 peptides within each V-J. Welch's t-statistics and random forest reduced around 520 V-J features to 10 to 15, which were used in a naive Bayes classifier (R e1071). Starting from the raw public reads, TCRdb applied fastp trimming at Q25, assembled clones with MiXCR and retained in-frame beta chains. Entries that share a CDR3 protein sequence are merged under the most common genes and DNA. V and J calls and clone size were set by TCRdb, not the authors. For this sample the table gives fewer than 500,000 distinct CDR3 sequences, of which less than 15% were detected only once. The ten largest clones capture roughly 20% of the sample.

This TCR was sampled from a man aged 30 to 45 with Graves' hyperthyroidism that later progressed to Graves' ophthalmopathy. Sequencing was carried out using blood.

The encoded CDR3 is CASSSYSPPGYTF. Read as DNA, the sequence is TGTGCCAGCAGTTCCTACAGCCCCCCTGGCTACACCTTC. The chain employs TRBV12-3 or TRBV12-4 and TRBJ1-2, with the D gene not clear enough to name. The CDR3 contains 13 residues, cysteine and phenylalanine counted. The DNA shown is the 39-base CDR3, in frame from base 1. The V end loses 4 bases and the J end loses 7 bases, and a stretch of 13 bases separates them.